The 5 T cell receptor beta chains below come from one sample, sequenced in a study of OX40 agonist ivuxolimab in advanced cancers. Generated by immunoSEQ multiplex PCR, the TCRdb table keeps only in-frame clones and is missing some. Found here are fewer than 50,000 clones, roughly 82% of them singletons; the top ten hold roughly 7.5%. The starting material was CD4+ or CD8+ T cells sorted from blood, obtained in a trial of the OX40 agonist ivuxolimab. These receptor sequences come from an adult with an advanced solid tumor such as melanoma, head and neck, liver or kidney cancer.

Written as DNA, the CDR3 is TGCAGCGTTGAAGAAATAGCCCCGGTCGGAGCTTTCTTT. Translated: CSVEEIAPVGAFF. The chain couples TRBV29-1 to TRBJ1-1, with D unclear. This CDR3 spans 13 amino acids. Germline CDR1 SQVTM, CDR2 ANQGSEA. Trimming left V 0 bases short and J 10 bases short, with 15 bases between.

The chain uses TRBV5-1 and TRBJ2-6, with D perhaps TRBD2 (6 bases). Germline CDR1 reads SGHRS; CDR2 reads YFSETQ. The V gene lost 4 bases and the J gene lost 0 bases, with 17 bases spanning the gap. CDR3 length: 18 amino acids. Written as DNA, the CDR3 is TGCGCCAGCAGCCTCACCGGGACTTCCAGCTCTGGGGCCAACGTCCTGACTTTC. Amino acids: CASSLTGTSSSGANVLTF.

This rearrangement joins TRBV6-5 to TRBJ2-7, with D uncertain. Germline V lookup: CDR1 MNHEY, CDR2 SVGAGI. V shed 4 bases and J shed 0 bases, with 16 bases lying between them. The CDR3 spans 16 residues. CDR3 DNA: TGTGCCAGCAGTTCCCGTGCAGGAATGAGCTCCTACGAGCAGTACTTC. Translation: CASSSRAGMSSYEQYF.

The chain combines TRBV13 with TRBJ2-7, with 8 bases matching TRBD2. Germline CDR1 reads PRHDT; CDR2 reads FYEKMQ (reference sequence). The CDR3 is made up of 18 amino acids. The ends lost 1 base at V and 3 bases at J; junction bases unmatched: 14. CDR3 sequence reads: CASSLEGLGSGTVYEQYF. The CDR3 coding sequence is TGTGCCAGCAGCTTAGAGGGGCTGGGTAGCGGGACGGTCTACGAGCAGTACTTC.

The rearrangement links TRBV5-8 to TRBJ1-2, with D perhaps TRBD1 (5 bases). Per germline, CDR1 SGHTS and CDR2 YDEGEE. The length of the CDR3 is 13 residues. V was cut by 5 bases and J by 3 bases, with 11 bases left in between. In nucleotides, the CDR3 is TGTGCCAGCAGACCCCGGGGGGACTATGGCTACACCTTC. Protein: CASRPRGDYGYTF.